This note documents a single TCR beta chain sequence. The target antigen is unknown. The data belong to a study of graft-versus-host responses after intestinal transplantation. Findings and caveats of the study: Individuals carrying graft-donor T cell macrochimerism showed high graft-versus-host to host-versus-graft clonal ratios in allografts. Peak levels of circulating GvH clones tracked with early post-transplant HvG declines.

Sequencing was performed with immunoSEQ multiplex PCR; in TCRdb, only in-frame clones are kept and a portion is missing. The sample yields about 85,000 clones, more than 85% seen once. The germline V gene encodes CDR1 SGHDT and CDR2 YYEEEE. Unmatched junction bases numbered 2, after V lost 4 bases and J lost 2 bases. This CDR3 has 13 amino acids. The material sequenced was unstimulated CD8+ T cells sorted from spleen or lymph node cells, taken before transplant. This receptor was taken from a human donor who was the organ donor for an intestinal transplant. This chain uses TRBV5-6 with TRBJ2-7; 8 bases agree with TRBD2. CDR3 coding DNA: TGTGCCAGCAGCAGCGGGGGCACCTACGAGCAGTACTTC. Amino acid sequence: CASSSGGTYEQYF.